Below, 16 T cell receptor beta chains from the same sample are listed, as sequenced in a study of cytomegalovirus exposure and HLA in healthy donors. Primers for the PCR totalled 60 Vbeta and 13 Jbeta. TCRdb keeps only in-frame clones here, not all; method: immunoSEQ multiplex PCR. With about 48,000 clones in the sample, the ten largest clones hold roughly 6.1%. The specimen sequenced was PBMCs. These receptors came from a male donor in good health and CMV-seropositive.

The chain couples TRBV6-1 to TRBJ1-2, with 7 bases fitting TRBD1. The CDR3 loop spans 13 amino acids. V shed 1 base, J shed 5 bases, and the junction held 1 base outside the gene matches. The germline CDR1 and CDR2 sequences are MNHNS and SASEGT. The CDR3 loop reads CASSEGQGYGYTF. CDR3 nucleotide sequence: TGTGCCAGCAGTGAAGGACAGGGTTATGGCTACACCTTC.

This chain joins TRBV5-5 and TRBJ1-4, with 9 bases aligning to TRBD1. Per the germline V gene, CDR1 is SGHKS and CDR2 is YYEKEE (reference sequence). The CDR3 is 15 amino acids. With V trimmed by 0 bases and J by 4 bases, 1 base remained unmatched. The CDR3: CASSLGGQGNEKLFF. In nucleotides, the CDR3 is TGTGCCAGCAGCTTGGGGGGACAGGGTAATGAAAAACTGTTTTTT. The variable domain in full, completed from reference TRBV5-5 and TRBJ1-4, reads DAGVTQSPTHLIKTRGQQVTLRCSPISGHKSVSWYQQVLGQGPQFIFQYYEKEERGRGNFPDRFSARQFPNYSSELNVNALLLGDSALYLCASSLGGQGNEKLFFGSGTQLSVL.

The rearrangement links TRBV4-3 to TRBJ2-7; 8 nucleotides align to TRBD2. Germline trimming cut 0 bases from V and 7 bases from J; bases unmatched to any gene: 17. Germline V gene data show CDR1 as LGHNA and CDR2 as YSLEER. This CDR3 has 18 residues. CDR3 in amino acids: CASSQDGSGLAGFREQYF. As DNA, the CDR3 is TGCGCCAGCAGCCAAGATGGGTCCGGACTAGCCGGCTTTCGGGAGCAGTACTTC.

This rearrangement joins TRBV6-1 to TRBJ2-7; 9 bases map to TRBD1. V lost 6 bases and J lost 2; bases outside the gene matches: 5. The CDR3 runs to 14 residues. The germline gives CDR1 MNHNS, CDR2 SASEGT. The CDR3 loop reads CASRTGGPTYEQYF. The CDR3 DNA is TGTGCCAGCAGGACAGGGGGACCTACCTACGAGCAGTACTTC.

The chain is built from TRBV30 and TRBJ1-5; the D gene is possibly TRBD1 (6 bases). The CDR3 consists of 19 residues. CDR1 is GTSNPN, CDR2 SVGIG, per germline (reference sequence). The V and J ends lost 0 bases and 0 bases respectively, with 21 bases between them. This chain's CDR3 is CAWSVTRQLGGYSNQPQHF. The CDR3 region has the DNA TGTGCCTGGAGTGTCACGAGGCAGCTAGGGGGTTATAGCAATCAGCCCCAGCATTTT.

V gene TRBV9 combines with J gene TRBJ2-1; TRBD2 agrees at 12 bases. CDR3 length: 15 amino acids. V shed 0 bases, J shed 10 bases, and the junction held 5 bases outside the gene matches. Germline lookup yields CDR1 SGDLS and CDR2 YYNGEE. CDR3 nucleotide sequence: TGTGCCAGCAGCGTAGGGGAACTAGCGGGGGGAGAGCAGTTCTTC. Its protein product is CASSVGELAGGEQFF.

V and J are TRBV11-2 and TRBJ2-1, with D tentatively TRBD2 (5 bases). The CDR3 has 12 residues. Looked up from germline, CDR1 is SGHAT and CDR2 is FQNNGV. V lost 7 bases to trimming and J lost 12 bases, with 16 bases between them. This CDR3 reads CASTIPSDLQFF. CDR3 sequence (DNA): TGTGCCAGCACCATTCCCTCGGACTTGCAGTTCTTC.

The chain carries TRBV2 and TRBJ1-6, with D possibly TRBD1 on 6 matching bases. Trimming shortened V by 6 bases and J by 5 bases, and 8 bases separated the two germline ends. The CDR3 extends over 13 amino acids. The V gene's germline CDR1 is SNHLY and CDR2 FYNNEI. The CDR3 sequence: CASRRQDNSPLHF. DNA for the CDR3: TGTGCCAGCAGAAGACAGGATAATTCACCCCTCCACTTT. Full variable domain (missing parts from reference TRBV2 and TRBJ1-6): EPEVTQTPSHQVTQMGQEVILRCVPISNHLYFYWYRQILGQKVEFLVSFYNNEISEKSEIFDDQFSVERPDGSNFTLKIRSTKLEDSAMYFCASRRQDNSPLHFGNGTRLTVT.

The J gene is TRBJ2-7, the V gene TRBV19; 7 nucleotides line up with TRBD2. The CDR3 runs 14 residues. V lost 6 bases to trimming and J lost 7 bases; unmatched junction nucleotides: 12. In germline, CDR1 is LNHDA, CDR2 SQIVND (reference sequence). CDR3 region: CASRARVGEGEQYF. CDR3 sequence (DNA): TGTGCCAGTAGAGCCCGGGTCGGGGAGGGTGAGCAGTACTTC. The full variable domain, with the rest looked up from reference TRBV19 and TRBJ2-7, is DGGITQSPKYLFRKEGQNVTLSCEQNLNHDAMYWYRQDPGQGLRLIYYSQIVNDFQKGDIAEGYSVSREKKESFPLTVTSAQKNPTAFYLCASRARVGEGEQYFGPGTRLTVT.

This chain joins TRBV5-1 and TRBJ1-1; no reliable D call. The CDR3 extends over 16 amino acids. Germline V gives CDR1 SGHRS, CDR2 YFSETQ. Between the trimmed V and J ends, which lost 4 bases and 0 bases, there was a span of 16 bases. The CDR3 protein is CASSPGPEVMNTEAFF. The CDR3 nucleotides read TGCGCCAGCAGCCCTGGGCCAGAAGTCATGAACACTGAAGCTTTCTTT. Looking up the rest from reference TRBV5-1 and TRBJ1-1 gives the full variable domain: KAGVTQTPRYLIKTRGQQVTLSCSPISGHRSVSWYQQTPGQGLQFLFEYFSETQRNKGNFPGRFSGRQFSNSRSEMNVSTLELGDSALYLCASSPGPEVMNTEAFFGQGTRLTVV.

J is TRBJ2-5 and V is TRBV4-1, with TRBD2 identical over 7 bases. The CDR3 has 22 residues. The germline gives CDR1 MGHRA, CDR2 YSYEKL. The V and J ends lost 0 bases and 2 bases, in that order; junction bases with no gene match: 24. CDR3 region: CASSQDLAAPSLASGRQETQYF. DNA for the CDR3: TGCGCCAGCAGCCAAGATTTGGCTGCGCCTTCCCTGGCTAGCGGTCGACAAGAGACCCAGTACTTC.

The V call is TRBV28, the J call TRBJ2-1; the D gene is possibly TRBD1 (7 bases). Germline CDR1 and CDR2: MDHEN and SYDVKM. V was pared by 6 bases and J by 4 bases, with 13 bases between. There are 14 residues in the CDR3. In nucleotides, the CDR3 is TGTGCCAGCAGCAAGGGGGCGGGATACAATGAGCAGTTCTTC. It yields the protein CASSKGAGYNEQFF.

The chain recombines TRBV6-5 with TRBJ1-5; 9 positions match TRBD1. Germline CDR1 is MNHEY and CDR2 is SVGAGI. With V trimmed by 2 bases and J by 7 bases, 3 bases remained unmatched. The CDR3 totals 14 residues. The CDR3 protein is CASSYGTGIQPQHF. CDR3 nucleotides: TGTGCCAGCAGTTACGGGACAGGGATCCAGCCCCAGCATTTT.

This chain joins TRBV10-1 and TRBJ1-4; D call uncertain. The CDR3 has 13 residues. Trimming left V 6 bases short and J 6 bases short, with 11 bases between. CDR1 and CDR2 (germline): WNHNN, SYGVQD (reference sequence). The CDR3 DNA reads as TGCGCCAGCAGAGGAGGGAGGTATGAAAAACTGTTTTTT. Its protein product is CASRGGRYEKLFF.

J is TRBJ2-2 and V is TRBV7-2; unclear D gene. The germline V gene has CDR1 SGHTA and CDR2 FQGNSA. This CDR3 is 15 amino acids long. The V end was cut by 1 base, the J end by 3 bases, with 9 bases between. CDR3 sequence reads: CASSLDRLDTGELFF. The CDR3 DNA is TGTGCCAGCAGCTTAGATAGACTGGACACCGGGGAGCTGTTTTTT. Using reference TRBV7-2 and TRBJ2-2 for the parts outside the CDR3, the full variable domain is GAGVSQSPSNKVTEKGKDVELRCDPISGHTALYWYRQSLGQGLEFLIYFQGNSAPDKSGLPSDRFSAERTGGSVSTLTIQRTQQEDSAVYLCASSLDRLDTGELFFGEGSRLTVL.

This sequence joins TRBV13 and TRBJ1-4; possible D gene TRBD1, 5 bases. This CDR3 spans 15 amino acids. Between the trimmed V and J ends, which lost 6 bases and 8 bases, there was a span of 19 bases. Germline V gives CDR1 PRHDT, CDR2 FYEKMQ (reference sequence). The CDR3 DNA follows: TGTGCCAGCAGGCTCGGGGGTATGGGCAAGGAAAAACTGTTTTTT. Translating it yields CASRLGGMGKEKLFF.